A selection of T cell receptor beta chains follows, all from one sample in a study of cytomegalovirus exposure and HLA in healthy donors. Only in-frame clones appear in the TCRdb table, and some are missing; sequencing was by immunoSEQ multiplex PCR. The sample carries 100,000 to 150,000 clones, 95% to 97% recorded once. The material sequenced was PBMCs. The receptors originated from a man between 18 and 35 years old in good health and CMV-seronegative. Each CDR3 is given with its conserved first and last residue. Fields, in order: clone size, J gene, D gene, V gene, CDR3 DNA, CDR3 protein. The D gene is left open where the match is weak. The listing skips clone size in some rows; elsewhere it reads once, few, many or a size class.

NA	TRBJ1-1	NA	TRBV28	TGTGCCAGCAGTCCTGGGGGCAGCGGGAACACTGAAGCTTTCTTT	CASSPGGSGNTEAFF
NA	TRBJ1-4	NA	TRBV6-6	TGTGCCAGCCGGGATCTCACTAATGAAAAACTGTTTTTT	CASRDLTNEKLFF
once	TRBJ1-3	TRBD1	TRBV4-2	TGTGCCAGCACAGGGGGTTTGGCCTCTGGAAACACCATATATTTT	CASTGGLASGNTIYF
once	TRBJ2-5	TRBD1	TRBV25-1	TGTGCCAGCAGTGAATGGGACAGGGGGCTAGGAGAGACCCAGTACTTC	CASSEWDRGLGETQYF
NA	TRBJ1-1	NA	TRBV27	TGTGCCAGCAGTTACCCTGGCGGGGTTGAAGCTTTCTTT	CASSYPGGVEAFF
NA	TRBJ2-7	TRBD1	TRBV7-2	TGTGCCAGCAGGGACCGGGACAGGGGGTCCCACGAGCAGTACTTC	CASRDRDRGSHEQYF
NA	TRBJ1-1	NA	TRBV11-3	TGTGCCAGCAGCCAAGGGACACCCACCATTTTCGAAGCTTTCTTT	CASSQGTPTIFEAFF
NA	TRBJ1-4	TRBD1	TRBV28	TGTGCCAGCAGCAGGACAGGGGAGGGTGAAAAACTGTTTTTT	CASSRTGEGEKLFF
NA	TRBJ1-2	NA	TRBV11-2	TGTGCCAGCAGCTTAGAACAGGGTCTACGGTATGGCTACACCTTC	CASSLEQGLRYGYTF
once	TRBJ1-5	NA	TRBV27	TGTGCCAGCATTTGGAGAAACGGCTCCAATAGCAATCAGCCCCAGCATTTT	CASIWRNGSNSNQPQHF
NA	TRBJ2-2	NA	TRBV19	TGTGCCAGTAGTACCCAAAAAAACACCGGGGAGCTGTTTTTT	CASSTQKNTGELFF
NA	TRBJ2-1	NA	TRBV6-5	TGTGCCAGCAGACCCGCCGTGACAGGAAACAATGAGCAGTTCTTC	CASRPAVTGNNEQFF
NA	TRBJ2-1	NA	TRBV9	TGTGCCAGCAGCGCCAGTACAGGGTTCTGGGGGGAGCAGTTCTTC	CASSASTGFWGEQFF
NA	TRBJ2-7	TRBD2	TRBV7-9	TGTGCCAGCAGCTTAACTGGGGGAGGGAGGCCCTACGAGCAGTACTTC	CASSLTGGGRPYEQYF
NA	TRBJ2-7	TRBD2	TRBV28	TGTGCCAGCAGTTTAGGGGGAGCGGGAAGTATCTACGAGCAGTACTTC	CASSLGGAGSIYEQYF
NA	TRBJ2-3	TRBD1	TRBV7-2	TGTGCCAGCAGCCCGAAAGGGGGCAGCACAGATACGCAGTATTTT	CASSPKGGSTDTQYF